A selection of T cell receptor beta chains follows, all from one sample in a study of cytomegalovirus exposure and HLA in healthy donors. TCRdb's copy holds only in-frame clones and misses some; the assay was immunoSEQ multiplex PCR. Of 190,000 or so clones listed, approximately 83% are singletons. Sequencing used PBMCs. Receptors originate from a woman aged 18 to 35 in good health and CMV-seropositive. CDR3s include the opening cysteine and the closing phenylalanine or tryptophan. A D gene is named only where the DNA matches it firmly. Clone size is given for some rows only: seen once, a few or many times, or a class if the clone is expanded.

j_call,v_call,clone_size,d_call,cdr3_aa,cdr3_nt
TRBJ1-1,TRBV5-1,.,.,CASSLESAGTEAFF,TGCGCCAGCAGCTTGGAGTCGGCGGGAACTGAAGCTTTCTTT
TRBJ2-7,TRBV29-1,.,.,CSVGGLSERYF,TGCAGCGTTGGGGGACTCTCCGAGAGGTACTTC
TRBJ1-1,TRBV6-6,.,.,CASSYAVRDPEAFF,TGTGCCAGCAGTTACGCGGTCCGCGATCCTGAAGCTTTCTTT
TRBJ2-7,TRBV14,.,TRBD1,CASSQAGGFDEQYF,TGTGCCAGCAGCCAGGCAGGGGGCTTCGACGAGCAGTACTTC
TRBJ2-1,TRBV6-6,few,.,CASRRNEQFF,TGTGCCAGCAGGCGGAATGAGCAGTTCTTC
TRBJ2-6,TRBV6-5,.,.,CASSYFQGTGANVLTF,TGTGCCAGCAGTTACTTCCAGGGAACGGGGGCCAACGTCCTGACTTTC
TRBJ1-6,TRBV6-5,few,TRBD1,CASSYGQEGSPLHF,TGTGCCAGCAGTTATGGACAGGAGGGTTCACCCCTCCACTTT
TRBJ2-2,TRBV2,.,TRBD1,CASRGTGTGELFF,TGTGCCAGCAGGGGGACAGGGACCGGGGAGCTGTTTTTT
TRBJ1-3,TRBV11-2,once,.,CASSSAAGAGGNTIYF,TGTGCCAGCAGCTCCGCCGCAGGGGCCGGTGGAAACACCATATATTTT
TRBJ1-1,TRBV7-3,.,.,CASSLTGGPGTEAFF,TGTGCCAGCAGCTTAACGGGGGGGCCTGGCACTGAAGCTTTCTTT
TRBJ1-1,TRBV6-1,.,TRBD1,CASSKGTGGGHTEAFF,TGTGCCAGCAGTAAAGGGACAGGGGGCGGGCACACTGAAGCTTTCTTT
TRBJ1-4,TRBV4-3,once,.,CASSQDPDRLNEKLFF,TGCGCCAGCAGCCAAGACCCGGACAGACTTAATGAAAAACTGTTTTTT
TRBJ2-7,TRBV10-1,.,.,CASSTDSVPYEQYF,TGCGCCAGCAGTACGGACAGCGTACCCTACGAGCAGTACTTC
TRBJ2-7,TRBV2,.,.,CASRAPLNSYEQYF,TGTGCCAGCAGGGCCCCCTTGAACTCCTACGAGCAGTACTTC
TRBJ2-1,TRBV9,.,TRBD1,CASGGQGADEQFF,TGTGCCAGCGGGGGGCAGGGGGCGGATGAGCAGTTCTTC
TRBJ2-3,TRBV5-1,.,.,CASSSDGGTDTQYF,TGCGCCAGCAGCTCGGACGGGGGCACAGATACGCAGTATTTT
TRBJ2-1,TRBV5-6,.,TRBD2,CASSQGGTRFNEQFF,TGTGCCAGCAGCCAGGGTGGGACTAGATTCAATGAGCAGTTCTTC
TRBJ1-3,TRBV11-2,.,.,CASSYRQVYGNTIYF,TGTGCCAGCAGCTACCGACAGGTCTATGGAAACACCATATATTTT